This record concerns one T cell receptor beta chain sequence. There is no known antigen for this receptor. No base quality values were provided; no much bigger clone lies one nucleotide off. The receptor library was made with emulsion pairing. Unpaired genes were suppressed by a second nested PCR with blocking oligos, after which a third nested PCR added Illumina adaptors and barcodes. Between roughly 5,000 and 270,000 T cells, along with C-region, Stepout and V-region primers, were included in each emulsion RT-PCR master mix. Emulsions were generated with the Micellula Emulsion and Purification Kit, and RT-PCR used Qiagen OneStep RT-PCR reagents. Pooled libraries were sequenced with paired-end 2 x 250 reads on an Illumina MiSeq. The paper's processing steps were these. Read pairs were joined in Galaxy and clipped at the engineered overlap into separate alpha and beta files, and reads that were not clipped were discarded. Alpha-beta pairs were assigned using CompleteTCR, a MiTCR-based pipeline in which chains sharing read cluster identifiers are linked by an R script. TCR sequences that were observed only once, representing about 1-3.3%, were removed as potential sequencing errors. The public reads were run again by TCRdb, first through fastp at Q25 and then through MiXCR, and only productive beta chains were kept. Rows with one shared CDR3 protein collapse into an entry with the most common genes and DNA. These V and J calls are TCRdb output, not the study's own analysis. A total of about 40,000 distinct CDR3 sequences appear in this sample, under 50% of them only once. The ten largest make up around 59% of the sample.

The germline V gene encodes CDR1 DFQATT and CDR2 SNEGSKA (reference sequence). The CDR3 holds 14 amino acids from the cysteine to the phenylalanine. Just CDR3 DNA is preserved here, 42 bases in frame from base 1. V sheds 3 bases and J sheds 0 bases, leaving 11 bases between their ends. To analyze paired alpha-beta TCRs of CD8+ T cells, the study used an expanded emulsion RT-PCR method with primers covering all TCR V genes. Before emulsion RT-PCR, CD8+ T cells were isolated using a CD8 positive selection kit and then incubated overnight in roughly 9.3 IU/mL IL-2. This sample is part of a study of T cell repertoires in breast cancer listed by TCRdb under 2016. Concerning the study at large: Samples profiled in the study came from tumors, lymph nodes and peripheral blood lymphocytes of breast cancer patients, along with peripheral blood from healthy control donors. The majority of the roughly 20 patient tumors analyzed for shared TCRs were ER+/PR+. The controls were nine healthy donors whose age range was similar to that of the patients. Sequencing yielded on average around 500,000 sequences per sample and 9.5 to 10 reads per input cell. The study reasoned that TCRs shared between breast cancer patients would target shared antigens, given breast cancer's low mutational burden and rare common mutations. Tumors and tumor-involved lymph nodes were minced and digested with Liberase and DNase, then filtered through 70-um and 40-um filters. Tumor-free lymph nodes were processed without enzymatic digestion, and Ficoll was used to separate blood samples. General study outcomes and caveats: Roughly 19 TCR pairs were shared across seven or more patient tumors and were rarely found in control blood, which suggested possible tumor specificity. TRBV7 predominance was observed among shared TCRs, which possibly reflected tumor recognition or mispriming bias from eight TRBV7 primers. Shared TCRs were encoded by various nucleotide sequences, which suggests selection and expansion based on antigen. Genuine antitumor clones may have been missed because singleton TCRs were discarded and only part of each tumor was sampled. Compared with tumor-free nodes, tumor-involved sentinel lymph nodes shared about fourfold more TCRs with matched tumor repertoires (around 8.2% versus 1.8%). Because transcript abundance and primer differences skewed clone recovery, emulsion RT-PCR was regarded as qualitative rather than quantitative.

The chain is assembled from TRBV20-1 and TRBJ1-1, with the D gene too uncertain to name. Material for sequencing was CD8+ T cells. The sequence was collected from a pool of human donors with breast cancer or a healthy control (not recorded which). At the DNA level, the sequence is TGCAGTGCTAGCGGATGGGCCGTGAACACTGAAGCTTTCTTT. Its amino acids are CSASGWAVNTEAFF.